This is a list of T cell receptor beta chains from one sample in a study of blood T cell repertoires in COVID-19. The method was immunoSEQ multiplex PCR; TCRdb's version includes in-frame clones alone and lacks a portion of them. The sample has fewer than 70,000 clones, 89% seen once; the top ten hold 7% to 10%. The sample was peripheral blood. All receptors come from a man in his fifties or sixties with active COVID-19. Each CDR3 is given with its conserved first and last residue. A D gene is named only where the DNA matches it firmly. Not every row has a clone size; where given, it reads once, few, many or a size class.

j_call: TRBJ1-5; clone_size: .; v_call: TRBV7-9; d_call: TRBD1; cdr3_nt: TGTGCCAGCAGCAGGACAGGGAACGGACAGCCCCAGCATTTT; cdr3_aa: CASSRTGNGQPQHF
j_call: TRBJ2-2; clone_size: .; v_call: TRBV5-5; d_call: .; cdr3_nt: TGTGCCAGCAGCTTGGGGGGCTCTGTCGGGGAGCTGTTTTTT; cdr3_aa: CASSLGGSVGELFF
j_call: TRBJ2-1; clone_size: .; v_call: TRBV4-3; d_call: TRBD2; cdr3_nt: TGCGCCAGCAGCCACCGCACTAGCGGGGGACCCGAAAGTTACAATGAGCAGTTCTTC; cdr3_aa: CASSHRTSGGPESYNEQFF
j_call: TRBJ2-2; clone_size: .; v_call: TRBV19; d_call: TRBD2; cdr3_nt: TGTGCCAGTAGCCAAAGTGGGCTAGCGGGGGTCCAGAACACCGGGGAGCTGTTTTTT; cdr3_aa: CASSQSGLAGVQNTGELFF
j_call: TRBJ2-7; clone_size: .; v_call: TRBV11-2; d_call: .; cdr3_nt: TGTGCCAGCAGCCCCAGTCACAACGAGCAGTACTTC; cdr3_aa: CASSPSHNEQYF
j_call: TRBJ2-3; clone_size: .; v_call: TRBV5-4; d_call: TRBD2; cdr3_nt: TGTGCCAGCAGCCGCCGACTAGCGGGGGGCACAGATACGCAGTATTTT; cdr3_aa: CASSRRLAGGTDTQYF
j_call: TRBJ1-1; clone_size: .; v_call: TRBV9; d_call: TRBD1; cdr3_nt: TGTGCCAGCAGCGTAGGGGACAGCATTCTCTGGGATGCTTTCTTT; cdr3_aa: CASSVGDSILWDAFF
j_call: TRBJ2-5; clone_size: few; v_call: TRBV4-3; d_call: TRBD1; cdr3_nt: TGCGCCAGCAGCCGTACCCGGGACAGGGCGGAGACCCAGTACTTC; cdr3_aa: CASSRTRDRAETQYF
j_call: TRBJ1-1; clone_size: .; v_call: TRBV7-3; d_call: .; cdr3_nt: TGTGCCAGCAGCTTAAGAAGGGGTACTGAAGCTTTCTTT; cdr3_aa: CASSLRRGTEAFF
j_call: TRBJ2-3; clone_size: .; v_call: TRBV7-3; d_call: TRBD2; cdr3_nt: TGTGCCAGCAGCCTGGGGACTAGCGGGACCCCGGATACGCAGTATTTT; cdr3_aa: CASSLGTSGTPDTQYF
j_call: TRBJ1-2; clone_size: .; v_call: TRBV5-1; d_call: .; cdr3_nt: TGCGCCAGCGGGGGGTCGTTGGATGGCTACACCTTC; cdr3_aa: CASGGSLDGYTF
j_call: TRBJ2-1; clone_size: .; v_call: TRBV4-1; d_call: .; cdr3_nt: TGCGCCAGCAGCCAATCCGACAGTCTTAACAATGAGCAGTTCTTC; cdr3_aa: CASSQSDSLNNEQFF
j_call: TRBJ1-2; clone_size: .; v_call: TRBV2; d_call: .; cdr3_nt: TGTGCCAGCAGCGAGGATGGCTACACCTTC; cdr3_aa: CASSEDGYTF
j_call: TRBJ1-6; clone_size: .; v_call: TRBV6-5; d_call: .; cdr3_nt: TGTGCCACCATGACCGGGAGGGGGAACAATTCACCCCTCCACTTT; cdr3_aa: CATMTGRGNNSPLHF
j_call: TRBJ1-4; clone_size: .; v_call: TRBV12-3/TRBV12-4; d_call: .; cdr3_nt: TGTGCCAGCAGTTTTGGGGGGGAGGAAAAACTGTTTTTT; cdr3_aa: CASSFGGEEKLFF
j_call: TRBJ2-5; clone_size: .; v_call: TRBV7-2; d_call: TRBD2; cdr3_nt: TGTGCCAGCAGCTTAGGGCGAGCGGGGCCAGAGACCCAGTACTTC; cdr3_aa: CASSLGRAGPETQYF